The clone carrying this T cell receptor (beta chain) was seen just once. Its antigen remains unknown. This CDR3 is built from 13 residues. Germline V gene lookup returns CDR1 SGDLS and CDR2 YYNGEE. V dropped 3 bases and J dropped 8; count of bases not matched to a gene: 6. These data belong to a study of cytomegalovirus exposure and HLA in healthy donors. The study, taken as a whole, reports: Reports showed the classifier diagnosing cytomegalovirus status with high specificity and sensitivity.

PCR amplification relied on 60 Vbeta primers (plus 13 Jbeta primers). The method was immunoSEQ multiplex PCR; TCRdb's version includes in-frame clones alone and lacks a portion of them. Of about 120,000 clones in the sample, under 90% were seen once. The sequencing input was PBMCs. The chain couples TRBV9 to TRBJ1-2, with TRBD1 matching 8 bases. The receptor was isolated from a female donor in good health and CMV-seropositive. CDR3 sequence: CASSALQGAGYTF. CDR3 bases: TGTGCCAGCAGCGCCCTTCAGGGGGCGGGCTACACCTTC. The full variable domain, rest sourced from reference TRBV9 and TRBJ1-2, is DSGVTQTPKHLITATGQRVTLRCSPRSGDLSVYWYQQSLDQGLQFLIQYYNGEERAKGNILERFSAQQFPDLHSELNLSSLELGDSALYFCASSALQGAGYTFGSGTRLTVV.